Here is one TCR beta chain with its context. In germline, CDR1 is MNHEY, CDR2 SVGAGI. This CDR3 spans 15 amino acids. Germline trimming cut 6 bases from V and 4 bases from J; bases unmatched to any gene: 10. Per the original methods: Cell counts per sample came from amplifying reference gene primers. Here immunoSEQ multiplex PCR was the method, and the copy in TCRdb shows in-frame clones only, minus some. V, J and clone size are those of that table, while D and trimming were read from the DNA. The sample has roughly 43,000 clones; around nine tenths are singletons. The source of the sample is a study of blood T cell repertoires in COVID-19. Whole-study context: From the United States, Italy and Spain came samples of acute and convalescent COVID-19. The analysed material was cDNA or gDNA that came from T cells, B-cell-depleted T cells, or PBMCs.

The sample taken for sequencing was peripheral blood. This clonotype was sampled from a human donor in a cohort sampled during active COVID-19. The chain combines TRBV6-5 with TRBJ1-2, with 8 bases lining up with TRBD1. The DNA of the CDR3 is TGTGCCAGCAGGTCACAGGGGGGTGGTATCTATGGCTACACCTTC. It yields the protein CASRSQGGGIYGYTF.